This TCR beta chain was recorded in a study of radiotherapy plus CTLA-4 blockade in lung cancer. Overall study: Objective responses were recorded in about 17% of patients, with disease control recorded in 25% to 35%.

Profiled with immunoSEQ multiplex PCR; TCRdb holds only in-frame clones, not every one. This sample has 55,000 to 65,000 clones, with roughly three quarters found just once. Note on this clone: Its antigen is not known.

Regarding the study as a whole: Together with interferon-beta, which increased in serum after radiation, early dynamic changes in blood T cell clones were reportedly the best predictors of response. Clones derived from tumor TCRs expanded in blood after radiotherapy plus ipilimumab.

The origin of this receptor is a human donor with non-small cell lung cancer who had a complete response to radiotherapy plus ipilimumab. Sample: peripheral blood, taken from a patient treated with radiotherapy plus ipilimumab.

The DNA for the CDR3 is TGTGCCAGCCACCCGGACAACTCGAACACTGAAGCTTTCTTT. It translates to CASHPDNSNTEAFF. The chain uses TRBV6-5 and TRBJ1-1; weak D call: TRBD1 (5 bases). V gave up 8 bases and J gave up 1 base, with 14 bases separating them. Germline V gene data show CDR1 as MNHEY and CDR2 as SVGAGI. The CDR3 contains 14 residues.